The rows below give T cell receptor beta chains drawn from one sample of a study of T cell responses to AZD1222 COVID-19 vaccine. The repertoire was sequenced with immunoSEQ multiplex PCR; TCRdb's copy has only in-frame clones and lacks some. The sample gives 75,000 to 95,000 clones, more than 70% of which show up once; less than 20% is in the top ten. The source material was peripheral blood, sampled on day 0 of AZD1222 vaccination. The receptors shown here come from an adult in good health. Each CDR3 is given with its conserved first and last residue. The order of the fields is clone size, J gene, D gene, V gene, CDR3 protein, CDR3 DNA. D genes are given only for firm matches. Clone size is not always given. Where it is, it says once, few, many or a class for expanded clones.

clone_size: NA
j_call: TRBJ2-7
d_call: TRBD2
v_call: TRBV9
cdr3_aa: CASSVGAGRQYEQYF
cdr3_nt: TGTGCCAGCAGCGTAGGGGCCGGGAGGCAGTACGAGCAGTACTTC

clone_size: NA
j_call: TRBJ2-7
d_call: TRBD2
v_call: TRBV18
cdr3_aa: CASSPRLAGSYEQYF
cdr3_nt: TGTGCCAGCTCACCACGCTTAGCGGGGTCCTACGAGCAGTACTTC

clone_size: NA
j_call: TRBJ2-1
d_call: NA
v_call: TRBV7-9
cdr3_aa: CASSSASYSYNEQFF
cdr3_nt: TGTGCCAGCAGCTCCGCTAGCTACTCCTACAATGAGCAGTTCTTC

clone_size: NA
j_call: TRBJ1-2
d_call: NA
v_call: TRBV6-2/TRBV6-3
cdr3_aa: CASSYGDGYGYTF
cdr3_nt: TGTGCCAGCAGTTATGGGGACGGCTATGGCTACACCTTC

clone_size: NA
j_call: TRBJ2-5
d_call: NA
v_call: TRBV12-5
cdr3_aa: CASGLGQGGETQYF
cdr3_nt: TGTGCTAGTGGTTTGGGACAGGGAGGAGAGACCCAGTACTTC

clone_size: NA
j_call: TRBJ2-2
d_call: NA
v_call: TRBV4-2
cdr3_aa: CASSSPGHTGELFF
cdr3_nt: TGTGCCAGCAGCTCCCCCGGGCACACCGGGGAGCTGTTTTTT

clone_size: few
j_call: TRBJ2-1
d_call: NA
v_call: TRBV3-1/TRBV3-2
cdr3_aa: CASSLKAEQFF
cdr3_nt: TGTGCCAGCAGCCTGAAGGCTGAGCAGTTCTTC

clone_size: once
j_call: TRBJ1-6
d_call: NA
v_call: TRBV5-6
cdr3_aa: CASSHRDTWSPLHF
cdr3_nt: TGTGCCAGCAGCCACAGGGATACTTGGTCACCCCTCCACTTT

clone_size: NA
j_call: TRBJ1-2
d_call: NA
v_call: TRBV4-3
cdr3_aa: CASSQVQGKGYGYTF
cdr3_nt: TGCGCCAGCAGCCAAGTACAGGGAAAGGGCTATGGCTACACCTTC

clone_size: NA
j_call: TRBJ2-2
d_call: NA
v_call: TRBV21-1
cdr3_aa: CASSIPGRGRGTGELFF
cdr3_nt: TGTGCCAGCAGCATCCCGGGCCGGGGAAGAGGGACCGGGGAGCTGTTTTTT

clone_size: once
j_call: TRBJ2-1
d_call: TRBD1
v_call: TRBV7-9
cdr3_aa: CASSLRLGQPYNEQFF
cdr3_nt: TGTGCCAGCAGCTTAAGGTTGGGACAGCCTTACAATGAGCAGTTCTTC

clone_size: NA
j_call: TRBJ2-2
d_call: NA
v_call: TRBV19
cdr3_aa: CASSDPGLISWELFF
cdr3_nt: TGTGCCAGTAGTGATCCCGGACTTATCTCTTGGGAGCTGTTTTTT

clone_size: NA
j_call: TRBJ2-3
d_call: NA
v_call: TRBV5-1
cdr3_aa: CASNPSASSDTQYF
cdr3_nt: TGCGCCAGCAATCCCTCGGCTAGCTCGGATACGCAGTATTTT

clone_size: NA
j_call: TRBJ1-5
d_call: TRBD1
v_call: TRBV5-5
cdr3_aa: CASSLRGQGNQPQHF
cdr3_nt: TGTGCCAGCAGCTTGAGGGGACAGGGTAATCAGCCCCAGCATTTT

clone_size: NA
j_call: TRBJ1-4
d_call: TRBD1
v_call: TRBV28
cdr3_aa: CASTPVRGGMGNEKLFF
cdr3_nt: TGTGCCAGCACCCCTGTTAGAGGGGGCATGGGTAATGAAAAACTGTTTTTT

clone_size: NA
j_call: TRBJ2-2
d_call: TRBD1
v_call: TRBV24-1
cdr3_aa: CATSAGQVVTGELFF
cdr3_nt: TGTGCCACCAGTGCGGGACAGGTCGTCACCGGGGAGCTGTTTTTT

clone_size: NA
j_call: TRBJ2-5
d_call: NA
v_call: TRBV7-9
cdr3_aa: CASSLYSNQETQYF
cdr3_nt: TGTGCCAGCAGCTTATACAGCAACCAAGAGACCCAGTACTTC

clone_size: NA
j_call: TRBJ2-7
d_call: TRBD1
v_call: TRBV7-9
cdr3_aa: CASSQGTGGSSYEQYF
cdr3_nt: TGTGCCAGCAGCCAGGGGACAGGGGGAAGCTCCTACGAGCAGTACTTC

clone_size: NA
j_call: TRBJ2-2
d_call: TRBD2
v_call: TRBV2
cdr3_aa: CASSGSGGELFF
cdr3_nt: TGTGCCAGCAGTGGTAGCGGGGGGGAGCTGTTTTTT

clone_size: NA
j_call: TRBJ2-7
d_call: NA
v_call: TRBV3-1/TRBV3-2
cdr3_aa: CASSRNYEQYF
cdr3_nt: TGTGCCAGCAGCCGCAATTACGAGCAGTACTTC

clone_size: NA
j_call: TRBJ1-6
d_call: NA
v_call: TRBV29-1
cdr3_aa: CSVALDLDSPLHF
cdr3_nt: TGCAGCGTTGCTTTGGACTTAGATTCACCCCTCCACTTT

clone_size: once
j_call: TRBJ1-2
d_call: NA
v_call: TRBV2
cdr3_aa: CASSPRVGDGYTF
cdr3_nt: TGTGCCAGCAGTCCCAGGGTTGGGGATGGCTACACCTTC

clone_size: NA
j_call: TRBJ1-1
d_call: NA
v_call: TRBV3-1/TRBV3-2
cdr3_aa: CASSRLQRGNTEAFF
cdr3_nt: TGTGCCAGCAGCCGACTTCAGCGAGGGAACACTGAAGCTTTCTTT